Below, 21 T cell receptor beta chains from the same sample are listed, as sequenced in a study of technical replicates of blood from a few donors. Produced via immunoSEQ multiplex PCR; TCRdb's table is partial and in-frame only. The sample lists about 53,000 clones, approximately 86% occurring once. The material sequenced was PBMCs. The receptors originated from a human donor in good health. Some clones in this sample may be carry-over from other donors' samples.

The CDR3 nucleotides read TGTGCCAGTAGTATAGATTTTACCAGGGGCTACGAGCAGTACTTC. Its protein product is CASSIDFTRGYEQYF. This chain uses TRBV19 with TRBJ2-7; weak D call: TRBD1 (6 bases). The V gene's germline CDR1 is LNHDA and CDR2 SQIVND (reference sequence). There are 15 residues in the CDR3. Trimming stripped 0 bases from V and 3 bases from J, with 12 bases between.

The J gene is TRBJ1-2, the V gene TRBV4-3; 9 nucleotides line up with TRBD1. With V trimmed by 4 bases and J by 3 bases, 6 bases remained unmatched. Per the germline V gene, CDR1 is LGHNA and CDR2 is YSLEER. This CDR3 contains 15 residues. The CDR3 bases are TGCGCCAGCAGCCGCGGACGACAGGGGGACTATGGCTACACCTTC. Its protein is CASSRGRQGDYGYTF.

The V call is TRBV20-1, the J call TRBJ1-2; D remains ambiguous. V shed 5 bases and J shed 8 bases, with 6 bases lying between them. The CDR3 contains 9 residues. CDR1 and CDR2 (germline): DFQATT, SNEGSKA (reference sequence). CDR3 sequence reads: CSAREGYTF. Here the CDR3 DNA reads TGCAGTGCTCGGGAGGGCTACACCTTC.

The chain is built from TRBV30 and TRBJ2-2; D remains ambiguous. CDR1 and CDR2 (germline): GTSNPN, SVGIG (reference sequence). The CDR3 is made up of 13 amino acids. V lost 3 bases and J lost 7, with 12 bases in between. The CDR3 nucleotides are TGTGCCTGGAGGCGAGCGACGGGCGGGGAGCTGTTTTTT. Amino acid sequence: CAWRRATGGELFF.

The CDR3 region is CASTLGASGATDTQYF. The CDR3 DNA reads as TGTGCCAGCACCCTAGGGGCTAGCGGGGCCACAGATACGCAGTATTTT. The V call is TRBV11-2, the J call TRBJ2-3; 9 nucleotides align to TRBD2. V was clipped by 7 bases and J by 2 bases; unmatched bases: 10. The CDR3 is 16 residues long. Germline-derived CDR1 and CDR2 are SGHAT and FQNNGV.

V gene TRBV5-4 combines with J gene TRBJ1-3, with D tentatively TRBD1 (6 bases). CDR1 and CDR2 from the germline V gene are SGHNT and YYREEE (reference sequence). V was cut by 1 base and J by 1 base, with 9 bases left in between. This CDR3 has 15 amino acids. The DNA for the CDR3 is TGTGCCAGCAGCTTGCCGGACAGTTCTGGAAACACCATATATTTT. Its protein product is CASSLPDSSGNTIYF.

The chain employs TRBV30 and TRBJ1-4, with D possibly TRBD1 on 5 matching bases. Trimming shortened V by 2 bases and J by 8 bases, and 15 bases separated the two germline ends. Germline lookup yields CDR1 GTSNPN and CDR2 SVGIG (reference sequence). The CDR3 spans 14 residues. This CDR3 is CAWSLGGRGEKLFF. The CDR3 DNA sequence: TGTGCCTGGAGTCTTGGAGGGAGGGGAGAAAAACTGTTTTTT.

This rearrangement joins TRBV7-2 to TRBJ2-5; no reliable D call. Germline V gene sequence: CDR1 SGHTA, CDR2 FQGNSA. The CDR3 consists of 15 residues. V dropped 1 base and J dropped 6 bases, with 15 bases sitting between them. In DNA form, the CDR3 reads TGTGCCAGCAGCTTAGTCCCGCAGGCTAAGCAGACCCAGTACTTC. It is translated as CASSLVPQAKQTQYF.

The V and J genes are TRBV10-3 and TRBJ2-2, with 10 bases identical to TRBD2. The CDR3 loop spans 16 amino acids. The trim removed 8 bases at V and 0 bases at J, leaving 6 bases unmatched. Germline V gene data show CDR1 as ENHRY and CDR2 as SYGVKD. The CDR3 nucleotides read TGTGCCATCGGGACCCTAGCGGGGGCGAACACCGGGGAGCTGTTTTTT. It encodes CAIGTLAGANTGELFF.

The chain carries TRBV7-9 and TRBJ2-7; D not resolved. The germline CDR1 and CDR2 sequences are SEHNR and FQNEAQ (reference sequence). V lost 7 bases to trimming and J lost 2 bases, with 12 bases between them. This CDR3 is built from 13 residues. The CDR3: CASTPPGAYEQYF. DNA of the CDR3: TGTGCCAGCACCCCACCTGGAGCCTACGAGCAGTACTTC.

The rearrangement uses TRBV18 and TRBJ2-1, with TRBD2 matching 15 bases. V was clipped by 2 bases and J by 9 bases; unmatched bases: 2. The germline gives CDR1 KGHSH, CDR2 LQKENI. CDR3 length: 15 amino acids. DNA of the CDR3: TGTGCCAGCTCACCAAAGGGACTAGCGGGAGGTGAGCAGTTCTTC. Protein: CASSPKGLAGGEQFF.

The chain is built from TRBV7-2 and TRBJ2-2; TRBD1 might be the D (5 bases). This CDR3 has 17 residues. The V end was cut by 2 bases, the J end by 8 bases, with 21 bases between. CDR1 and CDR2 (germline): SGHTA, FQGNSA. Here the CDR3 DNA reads TGTGCCAGCAGCTTAAACGTTATAACTATCAAGGGGGGGGAGCTGTTTTTT. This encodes CASSLNVITIKGGELFF.

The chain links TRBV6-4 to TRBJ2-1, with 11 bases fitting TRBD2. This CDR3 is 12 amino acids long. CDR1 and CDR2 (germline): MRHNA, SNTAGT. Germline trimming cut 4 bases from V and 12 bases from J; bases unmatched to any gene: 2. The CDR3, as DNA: TGTGCCAGCAGTGTAGCGGGAGGGCGGCAGTTCTTC. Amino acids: CASSVAGGRQFF.

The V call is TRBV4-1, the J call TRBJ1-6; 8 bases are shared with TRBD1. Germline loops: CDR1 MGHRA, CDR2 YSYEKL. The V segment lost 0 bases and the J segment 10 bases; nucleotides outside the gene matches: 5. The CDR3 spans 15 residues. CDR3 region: CASSQDRTGHSPLHF. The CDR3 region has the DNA TGCGCCAGCAGCCAAGATCGGACAGGGCACTCACCCCTCCACTTT.

The CDR3 DNA is TGTGCCAGCAGCAGGGAACAGGGGGAGGATGGCTACACCTTC. Its translation: CASSREQGEDGYTF. The J gene is TRBJ1-2, the V gene TRBV4-2, with 8 nucleotides matching TRBD1. The CDR3 has 14 amino acids. The V segment lost 5 bases and the J segment 6 bases; nucleotides outside the gene matches: 8. Germline V gene lookup returns CDR1 LGHNA and CDR2 YNFKEQ.

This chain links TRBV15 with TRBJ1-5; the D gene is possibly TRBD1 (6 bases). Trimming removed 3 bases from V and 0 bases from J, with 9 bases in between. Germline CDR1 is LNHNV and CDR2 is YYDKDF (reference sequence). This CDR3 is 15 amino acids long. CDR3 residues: CATSSGQISNQPQHF. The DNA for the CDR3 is TGTGCCACCAGCAGCGGACAGATTAGCAATCAGCCCCAGCATTTT.

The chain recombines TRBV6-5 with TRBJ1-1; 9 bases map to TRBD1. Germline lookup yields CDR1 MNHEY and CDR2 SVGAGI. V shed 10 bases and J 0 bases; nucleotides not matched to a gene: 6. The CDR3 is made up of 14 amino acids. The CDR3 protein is CATARDRVNTEAFF. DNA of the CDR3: TGTGCCACCGCCCGGGACAGGGTGAACACTGAAGCTTTCTTT.

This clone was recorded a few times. CDR3 in DNA: TGTGCCAGCAGTAACAGGGTTTCGGGTGGCTACACCTTC. It codes for CASSNRVSGGYTF. This sequence joins TRBV7-2 and TRBJ1-2; tentatively, D is TRBD1 (6 bases). The CDR3 length is 13 residues. CDR1 is SGHTA, CDR2 FQGNSA, per germline. V lost 6 bases, J lost 7 bases, and 15 bases lay in between.

In DNA, the CDR3 is TGCAGCGTGGGACAGGGTAGAAACACTGAAGCTTTCTTT. Translation: CSVGQGRNTEAFF. The gene calls are TRBV29-1 and TRBJ1-1; 9 bases are a match to TRBD1. The CDR3 length is 13 residues. CDR1 SQVTM and CDR2 ANQGSEA come from the germline V gene. Trimming at V came to 6 bases and at J to 2 bases, leaving 4 bases not matched to a gene. Full variable domain (outside the CDR3, taken from reference TRBV29-1 and TRBJ1-1): SAVISQKPSRDICQRGTSLTIQCQVDSQVTMMFWYRQQPGQSLTLIATANQGSEATYESGFVIDKFPISRPNLTFSTLTVSNMSPEDSSIYLCSVGQGRNTEAFFGQGTRLTVV.

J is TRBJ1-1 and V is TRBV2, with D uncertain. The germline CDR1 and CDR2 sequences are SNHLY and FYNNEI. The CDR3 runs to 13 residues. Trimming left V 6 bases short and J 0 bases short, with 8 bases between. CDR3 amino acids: CASRLQMNTEAFF. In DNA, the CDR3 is TGTGCCAGCAGACTCCAAATGAACACTGAAGCTTTCTTT.

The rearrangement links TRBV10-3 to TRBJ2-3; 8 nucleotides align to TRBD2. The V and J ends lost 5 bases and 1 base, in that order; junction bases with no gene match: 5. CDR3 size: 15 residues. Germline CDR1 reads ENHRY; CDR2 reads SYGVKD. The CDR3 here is CAISPSSGRTDTQYF. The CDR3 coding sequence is TGTGCCATCAGTCCCTCTAGCGGGCGCACAGATACGCAGTATTTT.